Listed below are T cell receptor beta chains from one sample, sequenced in a study of blood T cell repertoires in COVID-19. Profiled with immunoSEQ multiplex PCR; TCRdb holds only in-frame clones, not every one. This table has 200,000 to 250,000 clones, approximately 80% appearing once. The sequencing input was peripheral blood. Receptors were obtained from a human donor in a cohort sampled during active COVID-19. The CDR3 runs from the conserved cysteine through the conserved F or W. D genes are given only for firm matches. Size is omitted from some rows. Given values are once, few, many or a class for expanded clones.

cdr3_nt cdr3_aa d_call j_call clone_size v_call
TGTGCCAGCAGCCAAGCAACCAGCACCCGGGGTACCGGGGAGCTGTTTTTT CASSQATSTRGTGELFF - TRBJ2-2 - TRBV4-2
TGTGCCAGCAGCCTCCAGACAGGGCGAAATTCACCCCTCCACTTT CASSLQTGRNSPLHF TRBD1 TRBJ1-6 - TRBV7-8
TGTGCCAGCAGCTCCTGGACAGGGGGGAACTATGGCTACACCTTC CASSSWTGGNYGYTF TRBD1 TRBJ1-2 - TRBV5-4
TGTGCCTGGAAGGCGGGCGGGGAGCTGTTTTTT CAWKAGGELFF - TRBJ2-2 - TRBV30
TGTGCCATCAGTGAGTCTGGGACAGGGGATGGCCAGCCCCAGCATTTT CAISESGTGDGQPQHF TRBD1 TRBJ1-5 - TRBV10-3
TGCGCCAGCAGCTCGGACAGTAATGAAAAACTGTTTTTT CASSSDSNEKLFF - TRBJ1-4 - TRBV5-1
TGTGCCAGCAGAGGGCCGGGAAATTACAATGAGCAGTTCTTC CASRGPGNYNEQFF - TRBJ2-1 - TRBV28
TGTGCCAGCAGCCAAACTGGGACAGGGGGAAATAGCAATCAGCCCCAGCATTTT CASSQTGTGGNSNQPQHF TRBD1 TRBJ1-5 - TRBV3-1/TRBV3-2
TGTGCCAGCATCCGGGACAGCGCCAATGAAAAACTGTTTTTT CASIRDSANEKLFF TRBD1 TRBJ1-4 - TRBV2
TGTGCCAGCAGCTCCCCGGGTGGGTCTAATCAGCCCCAGCATTTT CASSSPGGSNQPQHF - TRBJ1-5 - TRBV28
TGTGCCAGTAGGACGATAGGCGGGGAAGCTTTCTTT CASRTIGGEAFF - TRBJ1-1 - TRBV19
TGTGCCAGCTCACCACTGGGGGGATCGATACTCAATGAGCAGTTCTTC CASSPLGGSILNEQFF - TRBJ2-1 - TRBV18
TGTGCCAGCAGCTTGGAGAAGAACGCGAACACCGGGGAGCTGTTTTTT CASSLEKNANTGELFF - TRBJ2-2 - TRBV7-9
TGTGCCACCAGTGATGCAGGCTCTGGAAACACCATATATTTT CATSDAGSGNTIYF - TRBJ1-3 - TRBV24-1
TGTGCCAGCAGCCCGGGACTCCCATCAGAGACCCAGTACTTC CASSPGLPSETQYF - TRBJ2-5 - TRBV6-5
TGTGCCAGCAGAAAAATGGACAGAGAGAACACTGAAGCTTTCTTT CASRKMDRENTEAFF - TRBJ1-1 - TRBV28
TGCGCCAGCAGCCAAGGCGGCAGCGGGGGACTGCACACAGATACGCAGTATTTT CASSQGGSGGLHTDTQYF TRBD2 TRBJ2-3 - TRBV4-3
TGTGCCAGCAGCTTAAGTAGCGGGCTGTACCAAGAGACCCAGTACTTC CASSLSSGLYQETQYF TRBD2 TRBJ2-5 - TRBV11-2
TGTGCCAGCTCGAAGACAGCCTGGAGCTCCTATAATTCACCCCTCCACTTT CASSKTAWSSYNSPLHF - TRBJ1-6 once TRBV18
TGTGCCAGCAGACTTGACAGAGCAACTAATGAAAAACTGTTTTTT CASRLDRATNEKLFF - TRBJ1-4 - TRBV2
TGTGCCAGTACTCGGACAGGTCCTCGGACTGAAGCTTTCTTT CASTRTGPRTEAFF TRBD1 TRBJ1-1 - TRBV19
TGTGCCAGCAGTCATAATAGAGGGACTGAAGCTTTCTTT CASSHNRGTEAFF - TRBJ1-1 - TRBV12-3/TRBV12-4
TGTGCCTGGAGTGTGGCGGGGTCTAGAGTCTATGGCTACACCTTC CAWSVAGSRVYGYTF - TRBJ1-2 - TRBV30
TGTGCCAGCGCCCCCTGGCGCACAGATACGCAGTATTTT CASAPWRTDTQYF - TRBJ2-3 - TRBV2
TGTGCCAGCACGACAGGGAATAATTCACCCCTCCACTTT CASTTGNNSPLHF TRBD1 TRBJ1-6 - TRBV6-5
TGTGCCAGCAGCTTCTATGAGTACACTGAAGCTTTCTTT CASSFYEYTEAFF - TRBJ1-1 few TRBV11-2
TGTGCCTGGAGTGAACAGGGATACACCGGGGAGCTGTTTTTT CAWSEQGYTGELFF - TRBJ2-2 - TRBV30
TGTGCCAGCAGCTTCAGGGTGGGGAACACTGAAGCTTTCTTT CASSFRVGNTEAFF - TRBJ1-1 - TRBV7-2
TGTGCCAGTAGTCTCGGACAGGGCGCAGATACGCAGTATTTT CASSLGQGADTQYF TRBD1 TRBJ2-3 - TRBV19
TGTGCCAGCAGCTTAACCGGCAGGGGGTTTGATGGCTACACCTTC CASSLTGRGFDGYTF TRBD1 TRBJ1-2 - TRBV7-9
TGTGCCATCAGGGTAGCGGGAGGGGGCTACAATGAGCAGTTCTTC CAIRVAGGGYNEQFF TRBD2 TRBJ2-1 few TRBV10-3
TGCAGTGCGGAGGTAGCGGATACGCAGTATTTT CSAEVADTQYF - TRBJ2-3 once TRBV20-1
TGTGCCAGCAGTTACTCAGCGACAGAACAGCCCCAGCATTTT CASSYSATEQPQHF - TRBJ1-5 - TRBV6-6
TGTGCCAGCAGCTCCACAGGGTTGAGGGCTGAAGCTTTCTTT CASSSTGLRAEAFF - TRBJ1-1 - TRBV7-9
TGTGCCAGCAGCCCCGGGCAGGGGAACTATGGCTACACCTTC CASSPGQGNYGYTF - TRBJ1-2 - TRBV3-1/TRBV3-2
TGCGCCAGCAGCCAACGAGTCGTTGGCGGGGGGGGAGAGACCCAGTACTTC CASSQRVVGGGGETQYF TRBD2 TRBJ2-5 few TRBV4-3
TGTGCCAGCATCGGCCACAGGGACGGGGATCAGCCCCAGCATTTT CASIGHRDGDQPQHF - TRBJ1-5 - TRBV28
TGTGCCAGCAGCCCGAGTCAATACAATGAGCAGTTCTTC CASSPSQYNEQFF - TRBJ2-1 once TRBV3-1/TRBV3-2
TGTGCCAGCAGCTTATCACTAGCGCAAATTTGGGGGCAGTTCTTC CASSLSLAQIWGQFF TRBD2 TRBJ2-1 - TRBV11-2
TGTGCCTGGTCTGGTGGGTTGGCGACTTATGGCTACACCTTC CAWSGGLATYGYTF - TRBJ1-2 once TRBV30
TGTGCCAGCAGCCAAAGGGGGGGTAGAAACATTCAGTACTTC CASSQRGGRNIQYF - TRBJ2-4 - TRBV11-2
TGTGCCAGCAGCACAGGGGACGCTTCTAACTATGGCTACACCTTC CASSTGDASNYGYTF TRBD1 TRBJ1-2 once TRBV6-5
TGTGCCAGCAGTTACGGGGGCAACAGGGCTAACTATGGCTACACCTTC CASSYGGNRANYGYTF - TRBJ1-2 once TRBV6-5
TGTGCCAGCAGCGAAGATTGGACAGGGTGGGCCGGGGAGCTGTTTTTT CASSEDWTGWAGELFF TRBD1 TRBJ2-2 - TRBV6-1
TGTGCCAGCAGCCCCACCTTAGCGGGGGGCTATGACGAGCAGTTCTTC CASSPTLAGGYDEQFF TRBD2 TRBJ2-1 once TRBV7-3
TGTGCCAGCAGCTTAGATCCCAGTAACTCACCCCTCCACTTT CASSLDPSNSPLHF - TRBJ1-6 - TRBV11-3
TGTGCCACCAGTAACAGGGGACAAGCTGAAGCTTTCTTT CATSNRGQAEAFF TRBD1 TRBJ1-1 - TRBV15
TGTGCCAGCAGCCAAGATCGGACAGGTGGAAGGGCCTATGGCTACACCTTC CASSQDRTGGRAYGYTF TRBD1 TRBJ1-2 - TRBV3-1/TRBV3-2
TGTGCCAGTAGTGTGGCAGATGAAAAACTGTTTTTT CASSVADEKLFF - TRBJ1-4 - TRBV19